The 22 T cell receptor beta chains below all came from one sample that was sequenced in a study of response to subunit inactivated influenza vaccine. TCRdb itself ran the RT-PCR reads through MiXCR, one entry per CDR3 protein. The repertoire consists of roughly 570,000 distinct CDR3 sequences, with around 13% occurring once and the leading ten covering roughly 14%. The sample here was PBMCs from blood, taken 40 to 50 days after vaccination. All receptors come from a man in his forties or fifties who received an inactivated influenza vaccine.

This clonotype was picked up a small number of times. The chain employs TRBV27 and TRBJ2-2; TRBD2 is a possible D gene (6 bases). In germline, CDR1 is MNHEY, CDR2 SMNVEV (reference sequence). The ends were cut back, 2 bases at V and 2 bases at J, with 24 bases in the middle. The CDR3 runs 20 residues. CDR3 residues: CASSLRGMAEQDLNTGELFF. DNA of the CDR3: TGTGCCAGCAGTTTACGGGGGATGGCAGAGCAGGACTTAAACACCGGGGAGCTGTTTTTT.

J is TRBJ2-2 and V is TRBV19; unclear D gene. Germline values: CDR1 LNHDA, CDR2 SQIVND (reference sequence). There are 16 residues in the CDR3. V was cut by 5 bases and J by 12 bases, with 25 bases left in between. This chain's CDR3 is CASSLNLPSQPTKLFF. The CDR3 region has the DNA TGTGCCAGTAGTCTCAACCTCCCGTCCCAACCCACCAAGCTGTTTTTT.

This clonotype was picked up a small number of times. V usage is TRBV7-9 and J usage is TRBJ1-1, with D possibly matching TRBD1 (6 bases). This CDR3 has 14 amino acids. Germline-derived CDR1 and CDR2 are SEHNR and FQNEAQ (reference sequence). The V gene lost 5 bases and the J gene lost 5 bases, with 15 bases spanning the gap. The CDR3 DNA reads as TGTGCCAGCAGCGAATCAGGGGCTGGGACTGAAGCTTTCTTT. This translates into CASSESGAGTEAFF. Looking up the rest from reference TRBV7-9 and TRBJ1-1 gives the full variable domain: DTGVSQNPRHKITKRGQNVTFRCDPISEHNRLYWYRQTLGQGPEFLTYFQNEAQLEKSRLLSDRFSAERPKGSFSTLEIQRTEQGDSAMYLCASSESGAGTEAFFGQGTRLTVV.

The V and J genes are TRBV20-1 and TRBJ2-3, with D unclear. V lost 1 base, J lost 1 base, and 6 bases lay in between. The CDR3 spans 13 residues. Germline assignment: CDR1 DFQATT and CDR2 SNEGSKA (reference sequence). CDR3 coding DNA: TGCAGTGCTAGAGTCTGGGGCACAGATACGCAGTATTTT. Translation: CSARVWGTDTQYF.

This clonotype was counted at least ten times. The rearrangement links TRBV12-3 or TRBV12-4 to TRBJ2-7, with D unresolved. The CDR3 spans 14 residues. The germline V and J ends were trimmed by 1 base and 2 bases, with 9 bases remaining between them. In nucleotides, the CDR3 is TGTGCCAGCAGTTTAGTTGGAACCCCCTACGAGCAGTACTTC. This encodes CASSLVGTPYEQYF.

V is TRBV5-5 and J is TRBJ2-5; TRBD2 is a possible D gene (5 bases). Germline lookup yields CDR1 SGHKS and CDR2 YYEKEE (reference sequence). V lost 4 bases and J 2 bases, leaving 21 bases between the germline ends. CDR3 length: 17 amino acids. Here the CDR3 DNA reads TGTGCCAGCAGCGCATTAGGGAGCGGAGCCCTACAAGAGACCCAGTACTTC. Translation gives CASSALGSGALQETQYF.

The V call is TRBV30, the J call TRBJ2-1, with 9 bases fitting TRBD1. V lost 4 bases to trimming and J lost 12 bases; unmatched junction nucleotides: 13. The germline V gene has CDR1 GTSNPN and CDR2 SVGIG (reference sequence). This CDR3 has 14 residues. CDR3 coding DNA: TGTGCCTGGATCCAAGGAGGGACAGGGTATACGCAGTTCTTC. It translates to CAWIQGGTGYTQFF.

This clonotype was recorded a few times. The J gene is TRBJ1-1, the V gene TRBV5-1; 10 bases match TRBD1. The V segment lost 0 bases and the J segment 4 bases; nucleotides outside the gene matches: 3. CDR1 is SGHRS and CDR2 is YFSETQ in the germline V gene. This CDR3 region has 15 residues. The CDR3 nucleotides read TGCGCCAGCAGCTTGGGATGGACAGGGGGCACTGAAGCTTTCTTT. It encodes CASSLGWTGGTEAFF.

This clonotype was seen repeatedly, ten times or more. J is TRBJ1-2 and V is TRBV5-1; no clear D. The ends were cut back, 4 bases at V and 4 bases at J, with 11 bases in the middle. CDR1 and CDR2 from the germline V gene are SGHRS and YFSETQ. The CDR3 runs to 13 residues. This CDR3 reads CASSPLIGYGYTF. The DNA of the CDR3 is TGCGCCAGCAGCCCCCTAATAGGCTATGGCTACACCTTC.

This clonotype was seen at least ten times. This sequence joins TRBV6-5 and TRBJ2-1; TRBD1 is a possible D gene (5 bases). V lost 0 bases and J 4 bases, leaving 13 bases between the germline ends. The CDR3 contains 16 residues. The germline gives CDR1 MNHEY, CDR2 SVGAGI. This CDR3 reads CASSYSPISGYNEQFF. The CDR3 nucleotides are TGTGCCAGCAGTTACTCTCCCATCTCAGGGTACAATGAGCAGTTCTTC.

This clonotype was counted only a few times. This chain joins TRBV5-1 and TRBJ2-3; D is ambiguous. The CDR3 totals 13 residues. V dropped 7 bases and J dropped 1 base, with 10 bases sitting between them. Looked up from germline, CDR1 is SGHRS and CDR2 is YFSETQ. CDR3 in amino acids: CASAQARTDTQYF. CDR3 nucleotides: TGCGCCAGCGCCCAGGCTCGCACAGATACGCAGTATTTT.

This clonotype was seen more than once but under ten times. The chain carries TRBV7-6 and TRBJ1-1; D not resolved. The CDR3 sequence is 15 residues long. Germline CDR1 and CDR2: SGHVS and FNYEAQ. V was shortened by 0 bases and J by 0 bases, with 8 bases between the two germline ends. CDR3 protein: CASSLADGLNTEAFF. The CDR3 region has the DNA TGTGCCAGCAGCTTAGCTGATGGATTGAACACTGAAGCTTTCTTT. The full variable domain, with the rest looked up from reference TRBV7-6 and TRBJ1-1, is GAGVSQSPRYKVTKRGQDVALRCDPISGHVSLYWYRQALGQGPEFLTYFNYEAQQDKSGLPNDRFSAERPEGSISTLTIQRTEQRDSAMYRCASSLADGLNTEAFFGQGTRLTVV.

V gene TRBV28 combines with J gene TRBJ2-5; weak D call: TRBD2 (6 bases). CDR3 length: 15 residues. CDR1 and CDR2 from the germline V gene are MDHEN and SYDVKM. V was shortened by 6 bases and J by 3 bases, with 17 bases between the two germline ends. CDR3 nucleotide sequence: TGTGCCAGCAGGCGCGGGACCCTCCGTGAAGAGACCCAGTACTTC. This codes for CASRRGTLREETQYF.

This clonotype was picked up a small number of times. The chain combines TRBV6-2 or TRBV6-3 with TRBJ1-1; D is ambiguous. The V end was cut by 0 bases, the J end by 3 bases, with 8 bases between. The CDR3 is 14 residues long. The germline V gene has CDR1 MNHEY and CDR2 SVGEGT. This CDR3 reads CASSYSSGHTEAFF. The CDR3 DNA reads as TGTGCCAGCAGTTACTCGAGCGGGCACACTGAAGCTTTCTTT.

Many counts were recorded for this clonotype. The rearrangement uses TRBV11-2 and TRBJ1-2; D uncertain. Germline V gene lookup returns CDR1 SGHAT and CDR2 FQNNGV. Between the trimmed V and J ends, which lost 3 bases and 2 bases, there was a span of 10 bases. CDR3 size: 14 residues. CDR3 region: CASSLDWGNYGYTF. The CDR3 DNA follows: TGTGCCAGCAGCTTGGACTGGGGAAACTATGGCTACACCTTC.

The rearrangement joins TRBV9 to TRBJ1-1; TRBD1 agrees at 7 bases. Germline V lookup: CDR1 SGDLS, CDR2 YYNGEE. The CDR3 is 14 residues long. With V trimmed by 5 bases and J by 3 bases, 7 bases remained unmatched. CDR3 in DNA: TGTGCCAGCAGGATACAGGGGCCGGACACTGAAGCTTTCTTT. Its protein product is CASRIQGPDTEAFF.

The chain couples TRBV9 to TRBJ2-5, with D uncertain. Trimming pared 0 bases from V and 2 bases from J, leaving 8 bases between. Looked up from germline, CDR1 is SGDLS and CDR2 is YYNGEE. This CDR3 spans 14 amino acids. The DNA for the CDR3 is TGTGCCAGCAGCGTAGGGAACGAACAAGAGACCCAGTACTTC. It yields the protein CASSVGNEQETQYF.

This clonotype has a count of ten or more. The chain recombines TRBV20-1 with TRBJ2-1; the D gene is possibly TRBD2 (5 bases). The germline CDR1 and CDR2 sequences are DFQATT and SNEGSKA (reference sequence). The germline V and J ends were trimmed by 6 bases and 6 bases, with 21 bases remaining between them. The CDR3 runs to 15 residues. As DNA, the CDR3 is TGCAGTGCACTAGACAAATGGCTTACCCTCAATGAGCAGTTCTTC. Translating gives CSALDKWLTLNEQFF.

J is TRBJ2-7 and V is TRBV7-8; D perhaps matches TRBD2 (5 bases). The germline gives CDR1 SGHVS, CDR2 FQNEAQ. The CDR3 contains 16 residues. The V end was cut by 5 bases, the J end by 6 bases, with 23 bases between. CDR3: CASSPRPGKHRGEQYF. CDR3 sequence (DNA): TGTGCCAGCAGCCCCCGTCCAGGAAAACATCGGGGCGAGCAGTACTTC. Based on the CDR3 plus reference TRBV7-8 and TRBJ2-7, the full variable domain is GAGVSQSPRYKVAKRGQDVALRCDPISGHVSLFWYQQALGQGPEFLTYFQNEAQLDKSGLPSDRFFAERPEGSVSTLKIQRTQQEDSAVYLCASSPRPGKHRGEQYFGPGTRLTVT.

On this clonotype: The conserved phenylalanine or tryptophan normally closing the CDR3 is absent here, so this likely arose from a read error. The J gene is TRBJ2-5, the V gene TRBV7-8; the D gene is possibly TRBD2 (6 bases). Trimming pared 5 bases from V and 4 bases from J, leaving 17 bases between. The CDR3 contains 15 residues. Germline values: CDR1 SGHVS, CDR2 FQNEAQ. Here the CDR3 reads CASSVGTLEAETQYL. CDR3 coding DNA: TGTGCCAGCAGCGTCGGGACTTTGGAGGCAGAGACCCAGTACTTA.

In its sample, this clonotype was seen a few times. The rearrangement joins TRBV15 to TRBJ1-2; D not certain. The CDR3 runs 13 residues. The V end lost 2 bases, the J end lost 8 bases, and 12 bases lay between the germline ends. Germline CDR1 reads LNHNV; CDR2 reads YYDKDF (reference sequence). The CDR3 DNA reads as TGTGCCACCAGCAGACCGACATTTGGAGGCTACACCTTC. Amino acid sequence: CATSRPTFGGYTF.

The table lists this clonotype with a few counts. The chain has TRBV15 and TRBJ2-2, with D maybe TRBD2 (5 bases). The V and J ends lost 5 bases and 2 bases respectively, with 15 bases between them. This CDR3 has 16 residues. Germline CDR1 and CDR2: LNHNV and YYDKDF (reference sequence). CDR3 in amino acids: CATSLPKRSNTGELFF. For the CDR3, the DNA is TGTGCCACCAGCCTCCCCAAGCGGAGCAACACCGGGGAGCTGTTTTTT.